This entry lists 5 T cell receptor beta chains sequenced from one sample in a study of blood T cell repertoires in COVID-19. Using immunoSEQ multiplex PCR, the repertoire was profiled, and TCRdb retains in-frame clones only, with some absent. The sample includes 250,000 to 350,000 clones, about 91% of them seen just once. Specimen: peripheral blood. These receptors were obtained from a woman aged 55 to 70 with acute or convalescent COVID-19.

The chain has TRBV2 and TRBJ1-2; the D is unclear. The CDR3 totals 19 residues. Deletions cut 0 bases from V and 4 bases from J, with 24 bases between. The germline V gene encodes CDR1 SNHLY and CDR2 FYNNEI. Written as DNA, the CDR3 is TGTGCCAGCAGTGAAGCGCTTCGGAGCTCTTCCTATTTCCGCTATGGCTACACCTTC. It codes for CASSEALRSSSYFRYGYTF.

The rearrangement links TRBV18 to TRBJ2-2; 10 bases agree with TRBD1. This CDR3 has 15 residues. Germline lookup yields CDR1 KGHSH and CDR2 LQKENI. J lost 5 bases, V lost 1 base, and 1 base had no gene match. Here the CDR3 reads CASSPLGQGTGELFF. The CDR3 DNA is TGTGCCAGCTCACCACTGGGACAGGGGACCGGGGAGCTGTTTTTT.

In nucleotides, the CDR3 is TGTGCCAGCAGCCTGGACATGACTGAAGCTTTCTTT. Amino acid sequence: CASSLDMTEAFF. The chain joins TRBV3-1 (or the pseudogene TRBV3-2) to TRBJ1-1; tentative D call: TRBD1 (5 bases). With 4 bases removed from V and 5 bases from J, the gap between germline ends came to 8 bases. This CDR3 is built from 12 residues. From germline, CDR1 is LGHDT and CDR2 YNNKEL (reference sequence).

This sequence joins TRBV5-6 and TRBJ2-3; a possible D gene is TRBD2 (6 bases). Trimming removed 4 bases at V and 8 bases at J, with 17 bases between. Germline V gives CDR1 SGHDT, CDR2 YYEEEE. The CDR3 totals 14 residues. In DNA, the CDR3 is TGTGCCAGCAGCCGCGGGACGGACCGACTTACGCAGTATTTT. Its translation is CASSRGTDRLTQYF.

The chain is built from TRBV5-1 and TRBJ2-5; TRBD2 aligns across 8 bases. CDR3 length: 15 amino acids. Trimming cost V 2 bases and J 5 bases; bases outside gene matches: 8. Per the germline V gene, CDR1 is SGHRS and CDR2 is YFSETQ. In DNA, the CDR3 is TGCGCCAGCAGCTTCGAAGCGGGGGCCGGGGAGACCCAGTACTTC. Amino acid sequence: CASSFEAGAGETQYF.